This T cell receptor beta chain was profiled in a study of T-cell reconstitution after alpha-beta-depleted transplantation in children. Molecular barcoding with unique molecular identifiers was used for the TCRbeta library. TCRdb passed the PCR reads through MiXCR, listing each CDR3 protein once. Of 450,000 to 500,000 distinct CDR3 sequences listed, roughly an eighth are singletons. The V gene end was trimmed by 0 bases and the J gene end by 1 base; junction bases not matched to a gene: 2. Germline V gives CDR1 SGHRS, CDR2 YFSETQ. This CDR3 has 15 residues. The sample consisted of PBMCs from the stem cell graft donor, taken from the stem cell graft. This chain joins TRBV5-1 and TRBJ1-1; TRBD1 matches at 8 bases. The TCR sequence derives from a human donor who donated a stem cell graft to a child with combined immunodeficiency. This CDR3 reads CASSLVQGANTEAFF. The CDR3 nucleotides read TGCGCCAGCAGCTTGGTCCAGGGGGCGAACACTGAAGCTTTCTTT. Full variable domain (remainder filled in from reference TRBV5-1 and TRBJ1-1): KAGVTQTPRYLIKTRGQQVTLSCSPISGHRSVSWYQQTPGQGLQFLFEYFSETQRNKGNFPGRFSGRQFSNSRSEMNVSTLELGDSALYLCASSLVQGANTEAFFGQGTRLTVV.